Shown below are 14 T cell receptor beta chains from a single sample sequenced in a study of CD8 T cells in Susac syndrome. Random hexamers were used to reverse transcribe the RNA input (roughly 0.5 to 1 ug). In TCRdb, the immunoSEQ multiplex PCR reads were re-called with MiXCR into one record per CDR3 protein. The sample includes about 25,000 distinct CDR3 sequences, roughly 94% of them seen just once. Sequenced: CD8+ T cells from PBMCs. The origin of the receptors is a human donor in good health.

The sample holds one count of this clonotype. The gene calls are TRBV19 and TRBJ2-5; a possible D gene is TRBD2 (6 bases). This CDR3 has 18 residues. The germline CDR1 and CDR2 sequences are LNHDA and SQIVND (reference sequence). Trimming left V 3 bases short and J 4 bases short, with 24 bases between. In DNA form, the CDR3 reads TGTGCCAGTAGTATTAACTTCCGGGACTCCCAGAATGTAGAGACCCAGTACTTC. Amino acid sequence: CASSINFRDSQNVETQYF.

The chain carries TRBV7-2 and TRBJ2-1; D may be TRBD2 (6 bases). Germline V gene lookup returns CDR1 SGHTA and CDR2 FQGNSA. Trimming stripped 6 bases from V and 0 bases from J, with 12 bases between. The CDR3 is made up of 15 amino acids. The CDR3 here is CASSPAGSSYNEQFF. Written as DNA, the CDR3 is TGTGCCAGCAGTCCGGCGGGGAGCTCCTACAATGAGCAGTTCTTC.

The rearrangement uses TRBV12-3 or TRBV12-4 and TRBJ2-5, with D possibly TRBD2 on 5 matching bases. The CDR3 is 17 residues long. The V end lost 3 bases, the J end lost 5 bases, and 22 bases lay between the germline ends. DNA of the CDR3: TGTGCCAGCAGTTTGAGAGGACTGGGAACGTGGCAGGAGACCCAGTACTTC. This codes for CASSLRGLGTWQETQYF.

On this clonotype itself: One end of the junction is discordant with germline, which a read error may explain. This chain's CDR3 is CASSQDRNAGELFF. The CDR3 nucleotides read TGCGCCAGCAGCCAAGACAGGAACGCCGGGGAGCTGTTTTTT. V is TRBV4-3 and J is TRBJ2-2; D is unresolved. This CDR3 contains 14 residues. CDR1 is LGHNA, CDR2 YSLEER, per germline.

This rearrangement joins TRBV12-3 or TRBV12-4 to TRBJ2-7; tentatively, D is TRBD1 or TRBD2 (5 bases each). CDR3 size: 14 residues. V was shortened by 4 bases and J by 6 bases, with 16 bases between the two germline ends. CDR3 amino acids: CASSSRVQRGEQYF. DNA of the CDR3: TGTGCCAGCAGTTCCCGGGTCCAGAGGGGCGAGCAGTACTTC.

The chain recombines TRBV7-9 with TRBJ2-1; tentatively, D is TRBD2 (5 bases). Between the trimmed V and J ends, which lost 3 bases and 0 bases, there was a span of 9 bases. Germline CDR1 is SEHNR and CDR2 is FQNEAQ (reference sequence). The CDR3 loop spans 15 amino acids. CDR3 DNA: TGTGCCAGCAGCTTTAGCGAGACCTCCTACAATGAGCAGTTCTTC. Residues: CASSFSETSYNEQFF.

The chain links TRBV4-3 to TRBJ1-1; D ambiguous. The CDR3 totals 13 residues. The V gene lost 4 bases and the J gene lost 5 bases, with 11 bases spanning the gap. Germline V CDR1 and CDR2: LGHNA, YSLEER. The CDR3: CASSLNSGTEAFF. The CDR3 coding sequence is TGCGCCAGCAGCCTGAACTCGGGGACTGAAGCTTTCTTT.

The V and J genes are TRBV10-1 and TRBJ2-2; D may be TRBD1 (5 bases). Germline-derived CDR1 and CDR2 are WNHNN and SYGVQD (reference sequence). The CDR3 extends over 13 amino acids. V was cut by 5 bases and J by 8 bases, with 12 bases left in between. The CDR3 protein is CASSPYRLGELFF. DNA of the CDR3: TGCGCCAGCAGTCCCTACAGGTTGGGGGAGCTGTTTTTT.

This clonotype was counted between two and nine times. The chain combines TRBV2 with TRBJ2-7; 11 positions agree with TRBD2. The CDR3 spans 14 residues. The V and J ends lost 8 bases and 4 bases, in that order; junction bases with no gene match: 7. The V gene's germline CDR1 is SNHLY and CDR2 FYNNEI. The CDR3 reads CASGLAGGPYEQYF. Here the CDR3 DNA reads TGTGCCAGCGGATTAGCGGGGGGGCCATACGAGCAGTACTTC.

This CDR3 reads CASSRLAGATYEQYF. Written as DNA, the CDR3 is TGTGCCAGCAGCCGTTTAGCGGGGGCTACCTACGAGCAGTACTTC. The chain couples TRBV6-2 or TRBV6-3 to TRBJ2-7; 9 nucleotides match TRBD2. Losses at the gene ends were 6 bases for V and 2 bases for J; bases not matched to a gene: 8. Germline V lookup: CDR1 MNHEY, CDR2 SVGEGT. The CDR3 contains 15 residues.

The V gene is TRBV10-3, the J gene TRBJ1-2, with D possibly matching TRBD1 (6 bases). Germline V CDR1 and CDR2: ENHRY, SYGVKD. The CDR3 loop spans 13 amino acids. Trimming cost V 6 bases and J 3 bases, with 11 bases left between them. CDR3 sequence: CAIRWTDDYGYTF. The CDR3 DNA follows: TGTGCCATCAGGTGGACAGACGACTATGGCTACACCTTC.

The CDR3 DNA reads as TGTGCCAGCACCCGATTAGGGGTTACTAAAGCCGGGGAGCTGTTTTTT. Its protein is CASTRLGVTKAGELFF. The chain links TRBV2 to TRBJ2-2, with D perhaps matching TRBD1 (5 bases). Trimming took off 7 bases at V and 6 bases at J, with 21 bases between the two ends. CDR1 and CDR2 from the germline V gene are SNHLY and FYNNEI. There are 16 residues in the CDR3.

The gene calls are TRBV4-3 and TRBJ1-5; D unclear. Trimming took 0 bases from V and 0 from J, leaving 12 bases between them. The CDR3 is 17 amino acids. In germline, CDR1 is LGHNA, CDR2 YSLEER. CDR3 sequence (DNA): TGCGCCAGCAGCCAAGATACAGCGACAAATAGCAATCAGCCCCAGCATTTT. Its protein product is CASSQDTATNSNQPQHF.

This clonotype appeared once. The gene calls are TRBV13 and TRBJ1-1; 12 positions agree with TRBD1. V was pared by 5 bases and J by 3 bases, with 4 bases of the junction left unmatched. The length of the CDR3 is 15 residues. The germline gives CDR1 PRHDT, CDR2 FYEKMQ (reference sequence). In nucleotides, the CDR3 is TGTGCCAGCAGCCTTAGGGACAGGGGGCACACTGAAGCTTTCTTT. Protein sequence: CASSLRDRGHTEAFF.